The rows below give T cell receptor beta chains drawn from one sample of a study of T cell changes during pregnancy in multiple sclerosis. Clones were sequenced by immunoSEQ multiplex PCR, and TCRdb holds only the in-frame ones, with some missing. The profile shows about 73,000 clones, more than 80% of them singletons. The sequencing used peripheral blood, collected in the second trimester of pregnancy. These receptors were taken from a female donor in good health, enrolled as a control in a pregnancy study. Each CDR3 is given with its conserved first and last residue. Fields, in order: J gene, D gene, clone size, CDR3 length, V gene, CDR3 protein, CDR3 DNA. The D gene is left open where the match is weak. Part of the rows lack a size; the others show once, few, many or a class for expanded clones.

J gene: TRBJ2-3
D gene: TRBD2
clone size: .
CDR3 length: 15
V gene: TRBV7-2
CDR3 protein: CASSISGVSTDTQYF
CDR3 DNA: TGTGCCAGCAGCATTAGCGGGGTTAGCACAGATACGCAGTATTTT

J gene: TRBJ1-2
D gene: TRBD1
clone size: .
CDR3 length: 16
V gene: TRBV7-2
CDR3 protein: CASSARTGGGEDGYTF
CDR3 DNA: TGTGCCAGCAGCGCTCGCACAGGGGGCGGAGAAGATGGCTACACCTTC

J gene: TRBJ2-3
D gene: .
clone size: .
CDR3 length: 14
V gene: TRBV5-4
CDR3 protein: CASNRGARTDTQYF
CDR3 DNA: TGTGCCAGCAATCGGGGAGCACGCACAGATACGCAGTATTTT

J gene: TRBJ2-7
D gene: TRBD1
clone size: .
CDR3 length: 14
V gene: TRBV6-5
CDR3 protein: CASSWGQGSYEQYF
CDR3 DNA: TGTGCCAGCAGTTGGGGACAGGGCTCCTACGAGCAGTACTTC

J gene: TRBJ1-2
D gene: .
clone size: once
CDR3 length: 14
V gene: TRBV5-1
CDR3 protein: CASRPPYNNYGYTF
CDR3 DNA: TGCGCCAGCAGACCCCCATACAATAACTATGGCTACACCTTC

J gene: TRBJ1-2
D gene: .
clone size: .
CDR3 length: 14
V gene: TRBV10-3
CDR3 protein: CAIRTQITNYGYTF
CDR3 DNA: TGTGCCATCCGTACACAGATTACTAACTATGGCTACACCTTC

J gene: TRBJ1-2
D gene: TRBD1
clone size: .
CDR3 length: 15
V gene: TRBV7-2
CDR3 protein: CASSSRQGAGGGYTF
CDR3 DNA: TGTGCCAGCAGCTCCCGACAGGGGGCGGGGGGTGGCTACACCTTC

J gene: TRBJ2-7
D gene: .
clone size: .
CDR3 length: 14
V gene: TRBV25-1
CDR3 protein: CASSEAGGGYEQYF
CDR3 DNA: TGTGCCAGCAGTGAAGCAGGGGGAGGCTACGAGCAGTACTTC

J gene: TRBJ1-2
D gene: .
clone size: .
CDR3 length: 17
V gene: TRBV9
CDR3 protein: CASSPQGQPEFHYGYTF
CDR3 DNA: TGTGCCAGCAGCCCACAAGGACAGCCCGAATTTCACTATGGCTACACCTTC

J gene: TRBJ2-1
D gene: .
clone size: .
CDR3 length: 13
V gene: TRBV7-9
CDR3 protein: CASSLGGQNEQFF
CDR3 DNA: TGTGCCAGCAGCCTGGGGGGGCAGAATGAGCAGTTCTTC

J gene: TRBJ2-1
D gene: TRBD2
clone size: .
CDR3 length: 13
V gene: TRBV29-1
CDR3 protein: CSVAGLAGDEQFF
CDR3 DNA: TGCAGCGTAGCGGGACTAGCGGGGGATGAGCAGTTCTTC

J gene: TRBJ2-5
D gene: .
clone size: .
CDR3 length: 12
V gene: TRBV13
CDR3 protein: CASSNRGETQYF
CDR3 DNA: TGTGCCAGCAGCAACCGCGGGGAGACCCAGTACTTC

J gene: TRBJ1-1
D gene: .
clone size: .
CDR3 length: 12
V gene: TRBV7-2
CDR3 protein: CASSPSGLEAFF
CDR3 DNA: TGTGCCAGCAGCCCCAGCGGCCTAGAAGCTTTCTTT

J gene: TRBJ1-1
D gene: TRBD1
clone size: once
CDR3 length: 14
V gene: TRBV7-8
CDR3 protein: CASKSGGGDTEAFF
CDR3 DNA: TGTGCCAGCAAGTCAGGGGGCGGTGACACTGAAGCTTTCTTT

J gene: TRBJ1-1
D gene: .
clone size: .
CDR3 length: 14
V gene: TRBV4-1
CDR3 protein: CASSQEVGGTEAFF
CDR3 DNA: TGCGCCAGCAGCCAAGAGGTGGGGGGCACTGAAGCTTTCTTT

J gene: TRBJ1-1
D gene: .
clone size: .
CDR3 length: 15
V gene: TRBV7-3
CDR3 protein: CASSLSSGSNTEAFF
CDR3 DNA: TGTGCCAGCAGCTTATCATCGGGGAGCAACACTGAAGCTTTCTTT

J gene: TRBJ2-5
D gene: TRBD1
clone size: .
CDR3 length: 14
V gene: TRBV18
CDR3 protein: CASSPGQNQETQYF
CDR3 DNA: TGTGCCAGCTCACCGGGACAGAACCAAGAGACCCAGTACTTC

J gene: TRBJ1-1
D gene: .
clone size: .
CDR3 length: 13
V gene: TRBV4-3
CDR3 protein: CASSQQVNTEAFF
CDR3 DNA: TGCGCCAGCAGCCAACAGGTAAACACTGAAGCTTTCTTT

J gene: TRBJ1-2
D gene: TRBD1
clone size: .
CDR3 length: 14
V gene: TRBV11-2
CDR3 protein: CASSLGGQGDGYTF
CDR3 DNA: TGTGCCAGCAGCTTAGGGGGACAGGGGGACGGCTACACCTTC

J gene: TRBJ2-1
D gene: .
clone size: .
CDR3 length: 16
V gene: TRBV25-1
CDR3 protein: CASSDRAGSSYNEQFF
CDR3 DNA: TGTGCCAGCAGTGACAGGGCTGGTAGCTCCTACAATGAGCAGTTCTTC

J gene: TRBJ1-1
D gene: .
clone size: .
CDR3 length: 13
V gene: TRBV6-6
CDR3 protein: CASSYSGGTEAFF
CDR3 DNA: TGTGCCAGCAGTTACTCGGGGGGCACTGAAGCTTTCTTT

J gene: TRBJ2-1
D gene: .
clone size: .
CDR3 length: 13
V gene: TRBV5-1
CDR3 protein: CASSLTSPNEQFF
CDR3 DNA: TGCGCCAGCAGCTTGACTAGCCCTAATGAGCAGTTCTTC

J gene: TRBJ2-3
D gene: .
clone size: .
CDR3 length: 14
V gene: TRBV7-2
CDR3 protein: CASSSGTPKDTQYF
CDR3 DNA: TGTGCCAGCAGCTCCGGGACTCCGAAAGATACGCAGTATTTT

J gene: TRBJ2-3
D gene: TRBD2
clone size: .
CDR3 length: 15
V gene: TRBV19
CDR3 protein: CASSRTSGNTDTQYF
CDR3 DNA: TGTGCCAGTAGTCGGACTAGCGGTAACACAGATACGCAGTATTTT

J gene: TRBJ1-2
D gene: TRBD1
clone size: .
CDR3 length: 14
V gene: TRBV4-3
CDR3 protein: CASSQVDRENGYTF
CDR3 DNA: TGCGCCAGCAGCCAGGTGGACAGGGAAAATGGCTACACCTTC

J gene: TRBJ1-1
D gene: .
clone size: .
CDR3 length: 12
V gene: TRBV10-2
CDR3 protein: CASSDKGAEAFF
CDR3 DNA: TGCGCCAGCAGTGACAAGGGAGCCGAAGCTTTCTTT

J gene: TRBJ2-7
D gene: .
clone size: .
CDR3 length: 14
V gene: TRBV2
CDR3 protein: CASTTGSPAYEQYF
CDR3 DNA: TGTGCCAGCACCACAGGGTCCCCTGCCTACGAGCAGTACTTC

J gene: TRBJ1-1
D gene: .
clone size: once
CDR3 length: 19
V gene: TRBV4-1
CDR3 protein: CASSRRGVRVLSGDTEAFF
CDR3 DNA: TGCGCCAGCAGCCGTCGGGGGGTCAGGGTATTATCGGGTGACACTGAAGCTTTCTTT

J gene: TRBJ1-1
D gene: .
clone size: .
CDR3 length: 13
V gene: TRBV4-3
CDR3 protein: CASSQAQGSEAFF
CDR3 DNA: TGCGCCAGCAGCCAGGCTCAGGGCAGTGAAGCTTTCTTT

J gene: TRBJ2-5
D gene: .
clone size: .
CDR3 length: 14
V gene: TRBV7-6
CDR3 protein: CASSFHRDQETQYF
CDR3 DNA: TGTGCCAGCAGCTTCCACAGGGACCAAGAGACCCAGTACTTC

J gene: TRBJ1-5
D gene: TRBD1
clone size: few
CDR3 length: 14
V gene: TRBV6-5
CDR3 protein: CASRTGENNQPQHF
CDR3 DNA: TGTGCCAGCAGAACAGGGGAAAACAATCAGCCCCAGCATTTT

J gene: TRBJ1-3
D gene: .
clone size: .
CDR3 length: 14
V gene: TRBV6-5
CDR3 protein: CASRDRYSGNTIYF
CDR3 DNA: TGTGCCAGCAGGGACAGATACTCTGGAAACACCATATATTTT